Listed here are 27 T cell receptor beta chains from one sample, sequenced in a study of Tregs in tolerant kidney transplant recipients. Assay used: immunoSEQ multiplex PCR; TCRdb lists only in-frame clones, some missing. The table has under 20,000 clones, roughly 82% seen once. Sequenced material: Tregs from blood. The receptors shown here come from a human donor in good health.

In its sample, this clone was seen a few times. The V gene is TRBV5-8, the J gene TRBJ2-7, with TRBD1 identical over 11 bases. The CDR3 totals 13 residues. The trim removed 4 bases at V and 6 bases at J, leaving 3 bases unmatched. CDR1 is SGHTS and CDR2 is YDEGEE in the germline V gene. The CDR3 protein is CASSEDRGREQYF. Written as DNA, the CDR3 is TGTGCCAGCAGCGAGGACAGGGGGCGCGAGCAGTACTTC.

The chain couples TRBV7-8 to TRBJ2-5; 8 bases align to TRBD2. This CDR3 spans 14 amino acids. Per the germline V gene, CDR1 is SGHVS and CDR2 is FQNEAQ. V shed 8 bases, J shed 2 bases, and the junction held 7 bases outside the gene matches. The CDR3 DNA is TGTGCCAGCGGAATAGCGGGGATACAAGAGACCCAGTACTTC. As protein: CASGIAGIQETQYF.

To note about this clone: The same CDR3 is also encoded by other DNA sequences in this sample. The gene calls are TRBV9 and TRBJ1-1; no clear D gene. Germline values: CDR1 SGDLS, CDR2 YYNGEE. This CDR3 spans 14 amino acids. V dropped 0 bases and J dropped 0 bases, with 6 bases sitting between them. The CDR3 DNA sequence: TGTGCCAGCAGCGTAGGGCAGATGAACACTGAAGCTTTCTTT. As protein: CASSVGQMNTEAFF.

The V call is TRBV30, the J call TRBJ1-1, with 7 bases lining up with TRBD1. The CDR3 spans 14 residues. The J segment lost 2 bases and the V segment lost 3 bases, leaving 6 bases of the junction unmatched. Germline CDR1 is GTSNPN and CDR2 is SVGIG (reference sequence). The CDR3 spells CAWRLTGINTEAFF. In DNA, the CDR3 is TGTGCCTGGAGACTGACAGGGATAAACACTGAAGCTTTCTTT.

A word on this clone: The junction departs from the called germline gene at one end, perhaps through a read error. The chain is built from TRBV4-3 and TRBJ2-1; 13 nucleotides align to TRBD2. This CDR3 is 20 amino acids long. Germline V gene lookup returns CDR1 LGHNA and CDR2 YSLEER. The CDR3 DNA reads as TGCGCCAGCAGCCAAGTATTTCTAGGACTAGCGGGGGCCTCCAACAATGAGCAGTTCTTC. As protein: CASSQVFLGLAGASNNEQFF.

This rearrangement joins TRBV4-1 to TRBJ1-5; D ambiguous. Trimming shortened V by 2 bases and J by 7 bases, and 9 bases separated the two germline ends. The CDR3 covers 13 residues. The germline CDR1 and CDR2 sequences are MGHRA and YSYEKL. CDR3 DNA sequence: TGCGCCAGCAGCCAATTCGAGCGACAGCCCCAGCATTTT. Its protein is CASSQFERQPQHF.

The chain links TRBV12-5 to TRBJ2-7, with 10 bases fitting TRBD2. The CDR3 runs 14 residues. V gave up 9 bases and J gave up 6 bases; unmatched junction bases: 11. Germline CDR1 is LGHNT and CDR2 is FRNRAP. This chain's CDR3 is CASCEWIAGGEQYF. The CDR3 DNA reads TGTGCTAGCTGTGAGTGGATAGCGGGAGGCGAGCAGTACTTC.

J is TRBJ1-5 and V is TRBV4-3, with D hard to call. Trimming removed 3 bases from V and 6 bases from J, with 9 bases in between. This CDR3 has 13 amino acids. Germline loops: CDR1 LGHNA, CDR2 YSLEER. The CDR3 protein is CASSQETLQPQHF. CDR3 DNA sequence: TGCGCCAGCAGCCAGGAGACACTTCAGCCCCAGCATTTT.

A few counts support this clone. The gene calls are TRBV7-9 and TRBJ1-1, with D perhaps TRBD1 (5 bases). The CDR3 sequence is 16 residues long. Germline CDR1 reads SEHNR; CDR2 reads FQNEAQ (reference sequence). Trimming removed 1 base from V and 5 bases from J, with 17 bases in between. CDR3 protein: CASSLGQGGVGTEAFF. The DNA of the CDR3 is TGTGCCAGCAGCTTAGGGCAGGGAGGAGTTGGAACTGAAGCTTTCTTT.

The rearrangement links TRBV4-3 to TRBJ2-7, with 7 bases aligning to TRBD1. The CDR3 covers 15 residues. Germline CDR1 and CDR2: LGHNA and YSLEER. V lost 1 base and J lost 1; bases outside the gene matches: 4. CDR3 in amino acids: CASSQVVRGSYEQYF. In DNA form, the CDR3 reads TGCGCCAGCAGCCAAGTAGTCAGGGGGTCCTACGAGCAGTACTTC.

The gene calls are TRBV19 and TRBJ1-4, with 9 nucleotides matching TRBD1. This CDR3 spans 15 amino acids. Germline V lookup: CDR1 LNHDA, CDR2 SQIVND (reference sequence). The J segment lost 2 bases and the V segment lost 5 bases, leaving 3 bases of the junction unmatched. CDR3 nucleotide sequence: TGTGCCAGTAGTGTCACAGGGGGCACTAATGAAAAACTGTTTTTT. The encoded protein is CASSVTGGTNEKLFF.

The chain links TRBV5-1 to TRBJ1-1; D not resolved. This CDR3 has 15 residues. V lost 0 bases and J lost 4, with 13 bases in between. Germline CDR1 is SGHRS and CDR2 is YFSETQ. CDR3 coding DNA: TGCGCCAGCAGCTTGGCCGGGGTGAGTGGCACTGAAGCTTTCTTT. Translation: CASSLAGVSGTEAFF.

The rearrangement links TRBV10-3 to TRBJ2-3; a possible D gene is TRBD2 (6 bases). V was clipped by 4 bases and J by 2 bases, with 13 bases between them. CDR1 is ENHRY and CDR2 is SYGVKD in the germline V gene. This CDR3 spans 15 amino acids. Here the CDR3 reads CAISGGERTTDTQYF. CDR3 nucleotides: TGTGCCATCAGTGGGGGGGAGAGGACCACAGATACGCAGTATTTT.

The chain recombines TRBV2 with TRBJ2-2, with D possibly being TRBD2 (5 bases). Trimming cost V 8 bases and J 4 bases, with 11 bases left between them. The CDR3 has 13 residues. Germline-derived CDR1 and CDR2 are SNHLY and FYNNEI. This CDR3 reads CASLGLRTGELFF. The CDR3 DNA follows: TGTGCCAGCCTTGGACTTCGCACCGGGGAGCTGTTTTTT.

The chain recombines TRBV5-4 with TRBJ2-3, with 11 nucleotides matching TRBD2. Trimming at V came to 3 bases and at J to 6 bases, leaving 3 bases not matched to a gene. This CDR3 contains 14 residues. Germline CDR1 SGHNT, CDR2 YYREEE (reference sequence). The DNA for the CDR3 is TGTGCCAGCAGCTCGGGACTAGCGGCGGATACGCAGTATTTT. Translated, it gives CASSSGLAADTQYF.

The rearrangement uses TRBV5-1 and TRBJ1-2; 7 bases line up with TRBD1. The ends lost 1 base at V and 5 bases at J; junction bases unmatched: 2. Per the germline V gene, CDR1 is SGHRS and CDR2 is YFSETQ. This CDR3 has 13 amino acids. The CDR3 nucleotides are TGCGCCAGCAGCTTGAGACAGGGTTATGGCTACACCTTC. Translating it yields CASSLRQGYGYTF.

The V and J genes are TRBV20-1 and TRBJ2-5; no definite D call. CDR3 length: 11 residues. V dropped 4 bases and J dropped 5 bases, with 8 bases sitting between them. Per the germline V gene, CDR1 is DFQATT and CDR2 is SNEGSKA (reference sequence). For the CDR3, the DNA is TGCAGTGCTACCGGTCAGGAGACCCAGTACTTC. It codes for CSATGQETQYF.

This chain links TRBV19 with TRBJ2-1; D possibly matches TRBD1 or TRBD2 (6 bases each). CDR3 length equals 14 residues. CDR1 and CDR2 from the germline V gene are LNHDA and SQIVND (reference sequence). With 5 bases removed from V and 9 bases from J, the gap between germline ends came to 17 bases. CDR3 nucleotide sequence: TGTGCCAGTAGTCGGGGGCCCAACCGGTTTGAGCAGTTCTTC. It yields the protein CASSRGPNRFEQFF.

The chain uses TRBV18 and TRBJ2-1; no firm D call. Trimming removed 2 bases from V and 4 bases from J, with 6 bases in between. CDR3 length: 13 amino acids. Looked up from germline, CDR1 is KGHSH and CDR2 is LQKENI. CDR3 amino acids: CASSPKRYNEQFF. CDR3 in DNA: TGTGCCAGCTCACCAAAAAGATACAATGAGCAGTTCTTC.

The chain is built from TRBV7-9 and TRBJ2-5, with TRBD1 as a possible D gene (7 bases). The V end was cut by 5 bases, the J end by 5 bases, with 15 bases between. Germline V CDR1 and CDR2: SEHNR, FQNEAQ (reference sequence). The CDR3 spans 14 residues. The DNA of the CDR3 is TGTGCCAGCAGCACAGAACAGGGGAGGGAGACCCAGTACTTC. The encoded protein is CASSTEQGRETQYF. The variable domain in full, completed from reference TRBV7-9 and TRBJ2-5, reads DTGVSQNPRHKITKRGQNVTFRCDPISEHNRLYWYRQTLGQGPEFLTYFQNEAQLEKSRLLSDRFSAERPKGSFSTLEIQRTEQGDSAMYLCASSTEQGRETQYFGPGTRLLVL.

The genes are TRBV7-9 and TRBJ1-5; 9 bases fit TRBD1. This CDR3 spans 15 amino acids. The V gene end was trimmed by 5 bases and the J gene end by 5 bases; junction bases not matched to a gene: 7. CDR1 and CDR2 (germline): SEHNR, FQNEAQ (reference sequence). The CDR3 reads CASSLGTGQYQPQHF. The DNA for the CDR3 is TGTGCCAGCAGCCTAGGGACAGGGCAATATCAGCCCCAGCATTTT. Variable domain in full (rest from reference TRBV7-9 and TRBJ1-5): DTGVSQNPRHKITKRGQNVTFRCDPISEHNRLYWYRQTLGQGPEFLTYFQNEAQLEKSRLLSDRFSAERPKGSFSTLEIQRTEQGDSAMYLCASSLGTGQYQPQHFGDGTRLSIL.

This chain links TRBV7-9 with TRBJ2-1, with 9 bases identical to TRBD1. In germline, CDR1 is SEHNR, CDR2 FQNEAQ (reference sequence). V shed 8 bases, J shed 8 bases, and the junction held 7 bases outside the gene matches. CDR3 length equals 13 residues. Here the CDR3 DNA reads TGTGCCAGCCGACAGGGGGGGTTCGATGAGCAGTTCTTC. It specifies CASRQGGFDEQFF.

This clone is a singleton in its sample. The chain has TRBV27 and TRBJ2-7; D remains ambiguous. Between the trimmed V and J ends, which lost 5 bases and 5 bases, there was a span of 13 bases. CDR1 is MNHEY and CDR2 is SMNVEV in the germline V gene (reference sequence). The CDR3 is 13 residues long. DNA for the CDR3: TGTGCCAGCAGTACAACCCCCAATGACGAGCAGTACTTC. Translated, it gives CASSTTPNDEQYF.

The chain joins TRBV5-8 to TRBJ2-5; D is possibly TRBD1 (6 bases). There are 15 residues in the CDR3. Germline lookup yields CDR1 SGHTS and CDR2 YDEGEE. V shed 0 bases and J shed 5 bases, with 14 bases lying between them. The CDR3 region has the DNA TGTGCCAGCAGCTTGGCCGAGAGGCAGGGGGAGACCCAGTACTTC. It specifies CASSLAERQGETQYF. The entire variable domain, with the rest obtained from reference TRBV5-8 and TRBJ2-5, is as follows: EAGVTQSPTHLIKTRGQQATLRCSPISGHTSVYWYQQALGLGLQFLLWYDEGEERNRGNFPPRFSGRQFPNYSSELNVNALELEDSALYLCASSLAERQGETQYFGPGTRLLVL.

The chain is built from TRBV7-9 and TRBJ2-1; 10 bases line up with TRBD2. Germline V gene data show CDR1 as SEHNR and CDR2 as FQNEAQ (reference sequence). V shed 5 bases and J 4 bases; nucleotides not matched to a gene: 8. This CDR3 is 16 amino acids long. In DNA, the CDR3 is TGTGCCAGCAGCCCAATCGGGACTAGCGATTACAATGAGCAGTTCTTC. Its protein is CASSPIGTSDYNEQFF. The entire variable domain, with the rest obtained from reference TRBV7-9 and TRBJ2-1, is as follows: DTGVSQNPRHKITKRGQNVTFRCDPISEHNRLYWYRQTLGQGPEFLTYFQNEAQLEKSRLLSDRFSAERPKGSFSTLEIQRTEQGDSAMYLCASSPIGTSDYNEQFFGPGTRLTVL.

The J gene is TRBJ2-3, the V gene TRBV18; tentatively, D is TRBD1 or TRBD2 (5 bases each). CDR1 and CDR2 (germline): KGHSH, LQKENI. Trimming left V 3 bases short and J 2 bases short, with 18 bases between. CDR3 size: 17 residues. The CDR3 is CASSPPRGRDPTDTQYF. The CDR3 DNA follows: TGTGCCAGCTCACCCCCCCGAGGCAGGGACCCCACAGATACGCAGTATTTT.

This chain joins TRBV29-1 and TRBJ1-1; no clear D gene. Trimming pared 6 bases from V and 0 bases from J, leaving 11 bases between. Germline CDR1 reads SQVTM; CDR2 reads ANQGSEA. The CDR3 is made up of 13 amino acids. The CDR3 loop is CSVDYGVNTEAFF. The CDR3 bases are TGCAGCGTGGATTATGGGGTGAACACTGAAGCTTTCTTT.